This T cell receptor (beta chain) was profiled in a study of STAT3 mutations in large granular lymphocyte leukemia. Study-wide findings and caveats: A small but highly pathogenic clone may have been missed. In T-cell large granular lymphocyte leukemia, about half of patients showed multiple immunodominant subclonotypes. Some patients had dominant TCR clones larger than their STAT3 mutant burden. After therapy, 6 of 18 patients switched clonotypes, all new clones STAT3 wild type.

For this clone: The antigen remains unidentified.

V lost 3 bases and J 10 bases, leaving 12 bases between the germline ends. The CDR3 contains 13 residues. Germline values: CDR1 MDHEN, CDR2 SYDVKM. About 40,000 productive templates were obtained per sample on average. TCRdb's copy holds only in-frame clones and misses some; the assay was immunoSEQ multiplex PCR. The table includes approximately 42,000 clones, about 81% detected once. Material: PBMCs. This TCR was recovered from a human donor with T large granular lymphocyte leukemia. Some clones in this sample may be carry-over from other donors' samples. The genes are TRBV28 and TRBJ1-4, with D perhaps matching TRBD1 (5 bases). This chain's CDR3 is CASSLGLSGKLFF. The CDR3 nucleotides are TGTGCCAGCAGTTTGGGGCTTAGTGGAAAACTGTTTTTT.